This T cell receptor beta chain was identified during a study of cytomegalovirus exposure and HLA in healthy donors. The ends lost 5 bases at V and 6 bases at J; junction bases unmatched: 1. There are 13 residues in the CDR3. From germline, CDR1 is SGHTA and CDR2 FQGNSA. Details on this clone: Its target is unknown.

PCR used 60 Vbeta primers and 13 Jbeta primers. Methods used by the authors: An analysis performed later counted about 80 million unique TCR beta chains (around 10 million of them shared). Data came from immunoSEQ multiplex PCR; TCRdb stores just in-frame clones and leaves some out. V and J calls and clone size come straight from that table; D and trimming were deduced from the DNA. The top ten hold about 2% of the sample, which has some 120,000 clones, about 79% seen once. Study-wide findings and caveats: Researchers reported from a later analysis that most CMV-associated TCR beta chains appeared HLA-restricted. Earlier analysis looked at TCR beta V segments, and most were productive about 87% or about 30% of the time.

Sequences were obtained from PBMCs. This chain connects TRBV7-2 to TRBJ1-5; 10 bases match TRBD1. This receptor was taken from a man aged 50 or older in good health and CMV-seronegative. In DNA, the CDR3 is TGTGCCAGCAGCGGGACAGGGGCTCAGCCCCAGCATTTT. Its translation: CASSGTGAQPQHF.